Sequencing of this TCR beta chain was carried out in a study of neurological immune-mediated disorders. The cDNA was generated by 5'RACE with 10-nucleotide random UMIs. TCRdb fed the 5' RACE reads into MiXCR, producing one record per CDR3 protein. The repertoire holds tens of thousands of distinct CDR3 sequences, under 4.5% seen once, with around 3.2% in the top ten. This clonotype was counted ten times or more. The germline V and J ends were trimmed by 0 bases and 4 bases, with 18 bases remaining between them. Germline V gives CDR1 LNHNV, CDR2 YYDKDF (reference sequence). CDR3 length: 17 amino acids.

The gene calls are TRBV15 and TRBJ1-2; D is undetermined. Sequenced material: PBMCs. This TCR derives from a woman between 45 and 60 years old with multiple sclerosis. DNA of the CDR3: TGTGCCACCAGCAGAGAGAGCGGACGAACGGAAGGCTATGGCTACACCTTC. It translates to CATSRESGRTEGYGYTF.